Reported below is one TCR beta chain. This sample is part of a study of blood T cell repertoires in COVID-19. Turning to the study itself: The United States, Italy and Spain supplied acute and convalescent COVID-19 samples. PBMCs, B-cell-depleted T cells, or T cells provided the cDNA or gDNA that made up the material.

Sequenced by immunoSEQ multiplex PCR; TCRdb stores in-frame clones only, minus some. The sample gives around 200,000 clones, about nine tenths of which show up once; just over 0.7% is in the top ten. Trimming took 6 bases from V and 8 from J, leaving 17 bases between them. The germline CDR1 and CDR2 sequences are MNHEY and SVGAGI. CDR3 length: 14 amino acids. The source material was peripheral blood. The rearrangement uses TRBV6-5 and TRBJ2-1, with D possibly TRBD1 on 6 matching bases. The TCR comes from a man aged 35-49 years with acute or convalescent COVID-19. In DNA, the CDR3 is TGTGCCAGCAGGGCCACGGGACAAGGCCATGAGCAGTTCTTC. Translated, it gives CASRATGQGHEQFF.